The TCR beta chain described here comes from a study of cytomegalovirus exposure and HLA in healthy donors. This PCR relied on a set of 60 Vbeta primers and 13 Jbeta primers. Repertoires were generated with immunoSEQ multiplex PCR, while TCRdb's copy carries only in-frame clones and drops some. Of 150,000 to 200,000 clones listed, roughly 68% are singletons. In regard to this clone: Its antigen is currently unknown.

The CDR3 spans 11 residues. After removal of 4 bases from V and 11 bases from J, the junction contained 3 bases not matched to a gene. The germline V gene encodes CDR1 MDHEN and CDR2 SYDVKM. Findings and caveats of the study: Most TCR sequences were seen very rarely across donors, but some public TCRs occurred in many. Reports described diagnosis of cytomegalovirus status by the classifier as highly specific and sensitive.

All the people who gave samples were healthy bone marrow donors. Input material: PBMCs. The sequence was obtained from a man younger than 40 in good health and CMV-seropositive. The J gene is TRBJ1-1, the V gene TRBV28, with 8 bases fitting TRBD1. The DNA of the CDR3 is TGTGCCAGCAGTTACTGGACAGGGGCTTTCTTT. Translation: CASSYWTGAFF.